A selection of T cell receptor beta chains follows, all from one sample in a study of T-cell reconstitution after alpha-beta-depleted transplantation in children. TCRdb called the PCR reads again in MiXCR, with one record for every CDR3 protein. The sample contains approximately 500,000 distinct CDR3 sequences, about 11% of which appear only once. The sample in question was PBMCs, obtained before TCRalphabeta/CD19-depleted stem cell transplant. These receptors all come from a child under 10 years old with inherited bone marrow failure, due to receive a stem cell transplant. Each CDR3 is given with its conserved first and last residue. The D gene is left open where the match is weak. For some rows the clone size is stated as once, few or many, or as a class when expanded; others skip it.

D gene	clone size	V gene	CDR3 length	J gene	CDR3 DNA	CDR3 protein
.	.	TRBV27	15	TRBJ2-6	TGTGCCAGCAGTCCCCCTTCCCCTGGAGCCAACGTCCTGACTTTC	CASSPPSPGANVLTF
TRBD1	many	TRBV12-3/TRBV12-4	15	TRBJ2-7	TGTGCCAGCAGTCCCCAGGGGGAAGGGACCTACGAGCAGTACTTC	CASSPQGEGTYEQYF
.	many	TRBV20-1	13	TRBJ1-6	TGCAGTGCTTCTACGTACTCAAAGCCACCCCTCCACTTT	CSASTYSKPPLHF
.	many	TRBV20-1	16	TRBJ2-1	TGCAGTGCTAGAGGAGCTAGCGCGTGGGTCAACAATGAGCAGTTCTTC	CSARGASAWVNNEQFF
.	many	TRBV29-1	13	TRBJ1-2	TGCAGCGTTGACCAGGACAGCACCTATGGCTACACCTTC	CSVDQDSTYGYTF
TRBD1	.	TRBV4-1	17	TRBJ1-2	TGCGCCAGCAGCCAAGTCCCGACCGGGACAGGGGGTCGGGGCTACACCTTC	CASSQVPTGTGGRGYTF
TRBD2	few	TRBV7-9	16	TRBJ2-1	TGTGCCAGCAGCTTAGGGGGAGGGGCAGACCCCAATGAGCAGTTCTTC	CASSLGGGADPNEQFF
.	many	TRBV7-2	15	TRBJ2-7	TGTGCCAGCAGCACGTCCTCCTACAGGACCTACGAGCAGTACTTC	CASSTSSYRTYEQYF
TRBD1	many	TRBV10-3	13	TRBJ1-2	TGTGCCATCAGTGGGGGACAGCTCTATGGCTACACCTTC	CAISGGQLYGYTF
TRBD2	.	TRBV19	18	TRBJ2-7	TGTGCCAGTAGTATTCCCCGGGGGCTAGCGGGAGACTCCTACGAGCAGTACTTC	CASSIPRGLAGDSYEQYF
TRBD1	many	TRBV29-1	14	TRBJ1-2	TGCAGCGTTGATCCCGACAGGGGAGAGTATGGCTACACCTTC	CSVDPDRGEYGYTF
.	many	TRBV19	14	TRBJ2-7	TGTGCCAGTAGTATAACGGCTTCTGGTGGGGAGCAGTACTTC	CASSITASGGEQYF
.	many	TRBV7-8	13	TRBJ2-5	TGTGCCAGCAGCGGCCGACGGTTGCCAACCCAGTACTTC	CASSGRRLPTQYF
.	many	TRBV28	12	TRBJ1-1	TGTGCCAGCAGTTTAGTAGGGGCCCCAGCTTTCTTT	CASSLVGAPAFF
.	few	TRBV30	15	TRBJ1-5	TGTGCCTGGAGTGTGGGGCGGTATAGCAATCAGCCCCAGCATTTT	CAWSVGRYSNQPQHF
.	few	TRBV12-5	13	TRBJ1-5	TGTGCTAGTGGTGTGGACGGGGCAAGGCCCCAGCATTTT	CASGVDGARPQHF